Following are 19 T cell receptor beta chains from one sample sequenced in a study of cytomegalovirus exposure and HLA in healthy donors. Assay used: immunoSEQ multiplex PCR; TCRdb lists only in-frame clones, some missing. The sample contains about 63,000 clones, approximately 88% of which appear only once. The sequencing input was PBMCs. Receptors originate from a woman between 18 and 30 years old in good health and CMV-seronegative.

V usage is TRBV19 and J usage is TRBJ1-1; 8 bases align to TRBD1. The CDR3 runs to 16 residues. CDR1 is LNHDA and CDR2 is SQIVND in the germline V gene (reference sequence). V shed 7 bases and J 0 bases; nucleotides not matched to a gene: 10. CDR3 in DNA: TGTGCCAGTACTCAGACCCCGGGACAGGTGAACACTGAAGCTTTCTTT. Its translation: CASTQTPGQVNTEAFF.

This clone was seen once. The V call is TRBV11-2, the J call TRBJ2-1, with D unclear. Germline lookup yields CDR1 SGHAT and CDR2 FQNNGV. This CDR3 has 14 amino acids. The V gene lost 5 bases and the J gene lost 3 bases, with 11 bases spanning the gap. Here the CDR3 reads CASSPPSGYNEQFF. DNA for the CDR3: TGTGCCAGCAGCCCTCCGTCGGGCTACAATGAGCAGTTCTTC.

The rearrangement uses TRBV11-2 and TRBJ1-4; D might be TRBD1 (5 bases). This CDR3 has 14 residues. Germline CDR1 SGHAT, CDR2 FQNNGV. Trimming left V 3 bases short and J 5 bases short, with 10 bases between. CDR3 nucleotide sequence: TGTGCCAGCAGCTTGGGGGGGTTCAATGAAAAACTGTTTTTT. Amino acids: CASSLGGFNEKLFF.

This CDR3 is CASSPPRGNTEAFF. In DNA form, the CDR3 reads TGTGCCAGCAGCCCCCCCAGGGGTAACACTGAAGCTTTCTTT. This chain connects TRBV5-4 to TRBJ1-1, with D maybe TRBD1 (6 bases). Per the germline V gene, CDR1 is SGHNT and CDR2 is YYREEE (reference sequence). The CDR3 length is 14 residues. Trimming left V 4 bases short and J 2 bases short, with 12 bases between.

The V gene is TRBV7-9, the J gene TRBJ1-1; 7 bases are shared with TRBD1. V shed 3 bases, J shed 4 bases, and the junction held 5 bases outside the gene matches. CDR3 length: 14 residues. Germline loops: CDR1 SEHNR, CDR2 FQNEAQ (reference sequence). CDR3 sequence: CASSFVAGGTEAFF. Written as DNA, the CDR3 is TGTGCCAGCAGCTTCGTAGCAGGGGGCACTGAAGCTTTCTTT.

The CDR3: CASSLSGAYNEQFF. In DNA form, the CDR3 reads TGCGCCAGCAGCTTGTCGGGGGCCTACAATGAGCAGTTCTTC. The chain joins TRBV5-1 to TRBJ2-1; tentatively, D is TRBD2 (6 bases). This CDR3 contains 14 residues. The ends were cut back, 1 base at V and 2 bases at J, with 7 bases in the middle. Germline V gives CDR1 SGHRS, CDR2 YFSETQ.

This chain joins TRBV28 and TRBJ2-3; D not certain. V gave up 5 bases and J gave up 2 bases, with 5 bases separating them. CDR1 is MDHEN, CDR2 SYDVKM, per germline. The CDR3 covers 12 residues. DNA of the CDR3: TGTGCCAGCAGTACTCCCACAGATACGCAGTATTTT. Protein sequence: CASSTPTDTQYF. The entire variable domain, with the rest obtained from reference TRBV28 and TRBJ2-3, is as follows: DVKVTQSSRYLVKRTGEKVFLECVQDMDHENMFWYRQDPGLGLRLIYFSYDVKMKEKGDIPEGYSVSREKKERFSLILESASTNQTSMYLCASSTPTDTQYFGPGTRLTVL.

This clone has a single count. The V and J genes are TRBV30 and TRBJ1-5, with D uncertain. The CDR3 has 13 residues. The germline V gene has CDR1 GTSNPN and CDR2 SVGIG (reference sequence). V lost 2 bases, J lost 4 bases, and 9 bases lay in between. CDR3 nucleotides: TGTGCCTGGAGTAAACACAGTAATCAGCCCCAGCATTTT. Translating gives CAWSKHSNQPQHF. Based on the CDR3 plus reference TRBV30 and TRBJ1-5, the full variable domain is SQTIHQWPATLVQPVGSPLSLECTVEGTSNPNLYWYRQAAGRGLQLLFYSVGIGQISSEVPQNLSASRPQDRQFILSSKKLLLSDSGFYLCAWSKHSNQPQHFGDGTRLSIL.

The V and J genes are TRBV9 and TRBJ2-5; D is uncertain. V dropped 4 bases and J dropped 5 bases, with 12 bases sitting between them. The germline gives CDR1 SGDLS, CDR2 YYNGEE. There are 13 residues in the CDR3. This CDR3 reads CASSRDSGETQYF. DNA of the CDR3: TGTGCCAGCAGCCGCGACTCCGGGGAGACCCAGTACTTC.

CDR3 sequence (DNA): TGCAGCGTGTACGACACGAACACCGGGGAGCTGTTTTTT. Protein sequence: CSVYDTNTGELFF. The genes are TRBV29-1 and TRBJ2-2; no definite D call. The V gene's germline CDR1 is SQVTM and CDR2 ANQGSEA. This CDR3 is 13 amino acids long. Deletions cut 6 bases from V and 0 bases from J, with 8 bases between.

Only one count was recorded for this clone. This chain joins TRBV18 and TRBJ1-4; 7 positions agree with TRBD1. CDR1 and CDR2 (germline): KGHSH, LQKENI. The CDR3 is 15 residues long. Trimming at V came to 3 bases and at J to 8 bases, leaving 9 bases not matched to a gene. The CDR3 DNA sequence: TGTGCCAGCTCACCCTACCGGGACAGCCCAGAAAAACTGTTTTTT. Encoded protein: CASSPYRDSPEKLFF.

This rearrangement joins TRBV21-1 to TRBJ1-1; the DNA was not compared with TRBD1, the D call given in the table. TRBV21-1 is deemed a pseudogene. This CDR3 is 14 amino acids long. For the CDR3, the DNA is TGTGCCAGCAGCAAAGACAGGGAATGGGCTGAAGCTTTCTTT. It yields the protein CASSKDREWAEAFF.

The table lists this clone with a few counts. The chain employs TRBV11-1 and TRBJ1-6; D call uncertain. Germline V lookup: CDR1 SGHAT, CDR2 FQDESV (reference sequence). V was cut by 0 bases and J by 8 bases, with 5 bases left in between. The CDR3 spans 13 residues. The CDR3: CASSLASYSPLHF. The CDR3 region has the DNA TGTGCCAGCAGCTTAGCGAGTTATTCACCCCTCCACTTT. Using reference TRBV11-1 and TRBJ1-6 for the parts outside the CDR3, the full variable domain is EAEVAQSPRYKITEKSQAVAFWCDPISGHATLYWYRQILGQGPELLVQFQDESVVDDSQLPKDRFSAERLKGVDSTLKIQPAELGDSAMYLCASSLASYSPLHFGNGTRLTVT.

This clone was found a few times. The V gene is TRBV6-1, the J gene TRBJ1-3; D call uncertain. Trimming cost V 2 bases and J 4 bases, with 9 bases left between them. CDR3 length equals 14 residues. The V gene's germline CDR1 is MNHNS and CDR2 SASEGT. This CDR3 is CASSELLFGNTIYF. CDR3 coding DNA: TGTGCCAGCAGTGAACTCTTGTTCGGAAACACCATATATTTT.

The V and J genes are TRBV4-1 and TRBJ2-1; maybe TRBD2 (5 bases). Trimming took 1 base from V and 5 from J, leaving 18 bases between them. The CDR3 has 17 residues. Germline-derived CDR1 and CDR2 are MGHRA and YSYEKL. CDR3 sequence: CASSQARGPGLDNEQFF. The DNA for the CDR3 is TGCGCCAGCAGCCAAGCCCGGGGTCCAGGTCTGGACAATGAGCAGTTCTTC.

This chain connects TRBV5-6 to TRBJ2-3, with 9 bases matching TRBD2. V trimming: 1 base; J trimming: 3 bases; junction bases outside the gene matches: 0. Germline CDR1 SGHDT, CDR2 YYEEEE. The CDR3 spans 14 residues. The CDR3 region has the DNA TGTGCCAGCAGCTTGCTAGCGGGGACAGATACGCAGTATTTT. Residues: CASSLLAGTDTQYF.

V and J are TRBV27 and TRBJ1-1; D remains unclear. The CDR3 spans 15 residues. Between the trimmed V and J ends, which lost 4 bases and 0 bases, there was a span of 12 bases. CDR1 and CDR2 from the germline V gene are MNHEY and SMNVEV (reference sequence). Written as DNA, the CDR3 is TGTGCCAGCAGTTCCTATGAAAAAATGAACACTGAAGCTTTCTTT. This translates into CASSSYEKMNTEAFF.

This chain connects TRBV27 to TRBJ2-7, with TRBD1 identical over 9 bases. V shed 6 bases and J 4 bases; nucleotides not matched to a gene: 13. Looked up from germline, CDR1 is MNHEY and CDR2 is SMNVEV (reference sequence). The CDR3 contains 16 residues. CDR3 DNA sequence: TGTGCCAGCAGCAATACCGGGACAGGGACTATATACGAGCAGTACTTC. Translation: CASSNTGTGTIYEQYF.

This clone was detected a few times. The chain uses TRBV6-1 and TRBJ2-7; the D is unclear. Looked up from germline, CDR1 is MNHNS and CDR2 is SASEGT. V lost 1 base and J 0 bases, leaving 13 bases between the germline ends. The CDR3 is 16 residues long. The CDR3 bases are TGTGCCAGCAGTGAAGGTGATGGAACGGGCTCCTACGAGCAGTACTTC. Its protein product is CASSEGDGTGSYEQYF.